This TCR beta chain emerged from a study of T-cell reconstitution after alpha-beta-depleted transplantation in children. Study results and caveats: Several hundred rapidly expanded clones from non-depleted graft cells reportedly supplied alpha-beta T cells about two months post-transplant. Newly generated T cells supplied most T-cell counts and diversity one year post-transplant.

This clonotype has just a few counts. Its antigen is not known. The TCRbeta library was prepared with unique molecular identifiers. TCRdb reprocessed the PCR reads via MiXCR and lists one record per CDR3 protein. The sample includes hundreds of thousands of distinct CDR3 sequences, 15% to 20% of them seen just once. V was shortened by 0 bases and J by 6 bases, with 15 bases between the two germline ends. The CDR3 totals 15 residues. Germline V gene data show CDR1 as ENHRY and CDR2 as SYGVKD. The sample consisted of PBMCs, mostly from graft donor cells, taken 360 days after TCRalphabeta/CD19-depleted stem cell transplant. The TCR originated in a boy under two years old who had a stem cell transplant for Wiskott-Aldrich syndrome, so the T cells may come from the graft donor. This chain joins TRBV10-3 and TRBJ2-7; possible D gene TRBD1, 5 bases. CDR3 bases: TGTGCCATCAGTGAGTCTACCCAGGGCTTTAGCGAGCAGTACTTC. It yields the protein CAISESTQGFSEQYF.